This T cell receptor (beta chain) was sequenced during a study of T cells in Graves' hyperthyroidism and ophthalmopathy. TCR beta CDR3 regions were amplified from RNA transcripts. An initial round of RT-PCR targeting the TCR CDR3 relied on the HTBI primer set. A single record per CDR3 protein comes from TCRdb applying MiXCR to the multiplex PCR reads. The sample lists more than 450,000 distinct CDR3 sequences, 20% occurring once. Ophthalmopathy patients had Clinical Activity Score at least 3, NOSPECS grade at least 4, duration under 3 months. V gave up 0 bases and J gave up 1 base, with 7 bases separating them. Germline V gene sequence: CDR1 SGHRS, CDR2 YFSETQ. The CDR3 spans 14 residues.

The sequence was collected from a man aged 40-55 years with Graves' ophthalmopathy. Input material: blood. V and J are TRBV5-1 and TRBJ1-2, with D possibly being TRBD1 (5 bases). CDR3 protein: CASSLVTDNYGYTF. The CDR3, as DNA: TGCGCCAGCAGCTTGGTGACAGATAACTATGGCTACACCTTC.